The 2 T cell receptor beta chains presented below share a single source sample, sequenced in a study of T cell responses to AZD1222 COVID-19 vaccine. Sequenced by immunoSEQ multiplex PCR; TCRdb stores in-frame clones only, minus some. Seen here are tens of thousands of clones, more than 80% observed once, and the top ten hold around 20%. Sequences were derived from peripheral blood, sampled on day 0 of MenACWY control vaccination. The receptors were gathered from an adult in good health.

The rearrangement uses TRBV7-9 and TRBJ1-4; D is unclear. The germline CDR1 and CDR2 sequences are SEHNR and FQNEAQ (reference sequence). Between the trimmed V and J ends, which lost 5 bases and 7 bases, there was a span of 11 bases. The CDR3 is 13 residues long. CDR3 DNA: TGTGCCAGCAGCCAACAGCTGTTTGAAAAACTGTTTTTT. Translating gives CASSQQLFEKLFF. The variable domain in full, completed from reference TRBV7-9 and TRBJ1-4, reads DTGVSQNPRHKITKRGQNVTFRCDPISEHNRLYWYRQTLGQGPEFLTYFQNEAQLEKSRLLSDRFSAERPKGSFSTLEIQRTEQGDSAMYLCASSQQLFEKLFFGSGTQLSVL.

This chain joins TRBV2 and TRBJ2-5, with TRBD2 identical over 8 bases. This CDR3 is built from 16 residues. Germline CDR1 and CDR2: SNHLY and FYNNEI. V shed 4 bases and J 1 base; nucleotides not matched to a gene: 8. The CDR3 DNA follows: TGTGCCAGCAGTGTGACGGTAGCGGGACTCCAAGAGACCCAGTACTTC. Encoded protein: CASSVTVAGLQETQYF. The whole variable domain, filled in from reference TRBV2 and TRBJ2-5, reads EPEVTQTPSHQVTQMGQEVILRCVPISNHLYFYWYRQILGQKVEFLVSFYNNEISEKSEIFDDQFSVERPDGSNFTLKIRSTKLEDSAMYFCASSVTVAGLQETQYFGPGTRLLVL.